This T cell receptor beta chain is from a study of cytomegalovirus exposure and HLA in healthy donors. Overall study results and limits: In vitro data verified three CMV-associated chains as specific for CMV antigens. Later, an analysis found that TCR clusters from the first cohort tended to co-occur in the roughly 110 validation repertoires.

Some clones are missing from TCRdb's copy, which holds only in-frame ones; the method was immunoSEQ multiplex PCR. This sample has 120,000 or so clones, with about 84% found just once. Germline values: CDR1 ENHRY, CDR2 SYGVKD. V shed 6 bases and J 9 bases; nucleotides not matched to a gene: 7. This CDR3 contains 14 residues. Details on this clone: What it binds is not known.

The chain joins TRBV10-3 to TRBJ1-6; 8 bases align to TRBD1. The source of this sequence is a woman aged 25 to 45 in good health and CMV-seronegative. Sequenced input: PBMCs. This chain's CDR3 is CAIRSTGEGSPLHF. The CDR3 nucleotides read TGTGCCATCAGGTCGACAGGGGAAGGTTCACCCCTCCACTTT.